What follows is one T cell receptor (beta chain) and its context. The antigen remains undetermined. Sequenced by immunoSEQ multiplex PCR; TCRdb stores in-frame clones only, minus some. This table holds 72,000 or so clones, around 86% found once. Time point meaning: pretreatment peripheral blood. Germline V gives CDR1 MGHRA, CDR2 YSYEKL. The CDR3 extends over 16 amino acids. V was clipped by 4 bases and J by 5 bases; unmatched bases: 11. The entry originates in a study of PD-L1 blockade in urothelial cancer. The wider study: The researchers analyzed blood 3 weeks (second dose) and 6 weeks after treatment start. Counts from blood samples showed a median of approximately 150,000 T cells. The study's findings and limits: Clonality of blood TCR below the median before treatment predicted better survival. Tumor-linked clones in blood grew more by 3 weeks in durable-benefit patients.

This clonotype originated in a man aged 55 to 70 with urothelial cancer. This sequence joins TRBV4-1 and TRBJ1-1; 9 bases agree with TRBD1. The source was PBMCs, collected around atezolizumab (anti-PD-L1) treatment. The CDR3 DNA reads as TGCGCCAGCAGCCCTACCGGGACAGGGATCAGAACTGAAGCTTTCTTT. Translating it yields CASSPTGTGIRTEAFF.